This T cell receptor (beta chain) originates from a study of cytotoxic CD8 clonotypes in ibrutinib-treated CLL. Findings of the study overall: Private clonotypes, not public ones, expanded at ibrutinib response.

With respect to this clone: Its antigen remains unidentified.

TCRdb keeps only in-frame clones here, not all; method: immunoSEQ multiplex PCR. The sample gives fewer than 75,000 clones, approximately 71% of which show up once; 43% is in the top ten. Genomic DNA in an amount of about 2 micrograms was extracted from cryopreserved PBMCs and used for the preparation of TCR beta libraries. This CDR3 is built from 17 residues. Deletions cut 4 bases from V and 5 bases from J, with 24 bases between. CDR1 SGHDN and CDR2 FVKESK come from the germline V gene. The clonotype comes from a human donor with chronic lymphocytic leukemia. Sequenced here: PBMCs, sampled after 12 months of ibrutinib treatment. The rearrangement links TRBV14 to TRBJ2-7, with a weak D call TRBD2 (5 bases). The CDR3 protein is CASSPRPGLLQDDEQYF. DNA for the CDR3: TGTGCCAGCAGCCCCCGCCCAGGACTCCTCCAAGATGACGAGCAGTACTTC.